The source of this TCR beta chain is a study of patients and donors after allogeneic stem cell transplantation. CDR3 length: 13 residues. V was pared by 0 bases and J by 6 bases, with 9 bases between. The V gene's germline CDR1 is LGHNA and CDR2 YSLEER. MiXCR, run by TCRdb on the RT-PCR reads, gives a single entry per CDR3 protein. The data show approximately 160,000 distinct CDR3 sequences, with over 25% seen just once and around 3.2% held by the top ten. The V and J genes are TRBV4-3 and TRBJ2-7; no definite D call. The sequence was collected from a human donor who was either an allogeneic HSCT recipient or a stem cell or donor lymphocyte infusion donor (not recorded which). It is not recorded whose cells these are; they may come from a transplant donor. Sequenced input: blood, either unsorted or a sorted T cell fraction (not recorded which). The CDR3 protein is CASSQEEQREQYF. The CDR3 bases are TGCGCCAGCAGCCAAGAGGAGCAACGCGAGCAGTACTTC.